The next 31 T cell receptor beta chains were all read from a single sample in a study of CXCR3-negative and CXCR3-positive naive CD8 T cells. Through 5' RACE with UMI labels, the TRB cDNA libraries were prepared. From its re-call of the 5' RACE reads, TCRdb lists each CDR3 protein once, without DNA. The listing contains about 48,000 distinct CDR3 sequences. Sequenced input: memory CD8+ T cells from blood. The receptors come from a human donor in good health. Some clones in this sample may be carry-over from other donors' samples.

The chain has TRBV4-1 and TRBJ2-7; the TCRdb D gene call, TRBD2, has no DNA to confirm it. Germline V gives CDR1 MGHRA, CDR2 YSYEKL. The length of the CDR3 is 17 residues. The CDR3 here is CASSPVALAGSPYEQYF.

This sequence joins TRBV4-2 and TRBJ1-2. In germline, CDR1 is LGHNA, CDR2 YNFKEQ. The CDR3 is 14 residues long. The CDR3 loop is CASSPGVGSYGYTF.

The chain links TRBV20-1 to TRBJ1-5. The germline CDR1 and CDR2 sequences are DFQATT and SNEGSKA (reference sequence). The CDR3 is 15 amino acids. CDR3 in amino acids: CSARVGLYSNQPQHF.

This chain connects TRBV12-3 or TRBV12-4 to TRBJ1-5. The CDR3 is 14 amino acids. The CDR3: CASSSSEAFQPQHF.

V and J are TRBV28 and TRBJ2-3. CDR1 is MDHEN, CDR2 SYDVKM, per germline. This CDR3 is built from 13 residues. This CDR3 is CASTFSSTDTQYF.

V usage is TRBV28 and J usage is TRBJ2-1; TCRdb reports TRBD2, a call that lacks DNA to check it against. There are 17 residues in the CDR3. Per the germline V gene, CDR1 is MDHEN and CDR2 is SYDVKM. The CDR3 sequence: CASSFYRGLAEYNEQFF.

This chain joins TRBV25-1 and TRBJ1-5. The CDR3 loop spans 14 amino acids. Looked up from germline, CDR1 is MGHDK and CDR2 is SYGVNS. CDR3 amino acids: CASSESVFNQPQHF.

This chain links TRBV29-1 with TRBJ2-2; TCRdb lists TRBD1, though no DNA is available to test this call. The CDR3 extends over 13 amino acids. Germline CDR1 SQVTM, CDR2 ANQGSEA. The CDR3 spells CSATGQGTGELFF.

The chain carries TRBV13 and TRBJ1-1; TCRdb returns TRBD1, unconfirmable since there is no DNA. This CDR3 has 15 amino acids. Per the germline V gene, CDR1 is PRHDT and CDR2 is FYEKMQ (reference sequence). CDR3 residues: CASSLGILGGTEAFF.

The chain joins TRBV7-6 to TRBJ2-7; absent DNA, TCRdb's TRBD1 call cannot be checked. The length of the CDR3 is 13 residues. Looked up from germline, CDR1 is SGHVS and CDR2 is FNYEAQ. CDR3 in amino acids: CASSTGPGYEQYF.

The CDR3 is CASSLRGPLRYEQYF. V and J are TRBV28 and TRBJ2-7; TCRdb lists TRBD1, though no DNA is available to test this call. CDR1 is MDHEN and CDR2 is SYDVKM in the germline V gene. This CDR3 is built from 15 residues.

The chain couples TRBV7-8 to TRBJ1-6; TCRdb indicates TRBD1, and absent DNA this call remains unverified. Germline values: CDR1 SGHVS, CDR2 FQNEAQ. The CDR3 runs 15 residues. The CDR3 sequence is CASSSYRGENSPLHF.

CDR3 in amino acids: CASSFLQKAFF. The V and J genes are TRBV13 and TRBJ1-1. Germline V gives CDR1 PRHDT, CDR2 FYEKMQ (reference sequence). The CDR3 is 11 amino acids.

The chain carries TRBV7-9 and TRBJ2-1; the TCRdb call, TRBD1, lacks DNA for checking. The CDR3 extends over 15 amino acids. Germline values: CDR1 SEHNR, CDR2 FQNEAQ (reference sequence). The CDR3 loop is CASSTTGGSYNEQFF.

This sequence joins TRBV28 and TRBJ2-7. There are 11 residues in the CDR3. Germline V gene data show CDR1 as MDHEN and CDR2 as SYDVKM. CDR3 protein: CASSFSYEQYF.

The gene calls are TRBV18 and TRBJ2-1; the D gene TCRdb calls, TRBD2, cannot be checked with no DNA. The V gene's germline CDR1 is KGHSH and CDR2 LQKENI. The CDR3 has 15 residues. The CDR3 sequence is CASSPPQREGNEQFF.

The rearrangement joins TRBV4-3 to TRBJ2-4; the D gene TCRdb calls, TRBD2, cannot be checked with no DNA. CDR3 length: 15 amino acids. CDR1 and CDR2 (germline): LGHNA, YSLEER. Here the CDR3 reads CASSPTSEGKNIQYF.

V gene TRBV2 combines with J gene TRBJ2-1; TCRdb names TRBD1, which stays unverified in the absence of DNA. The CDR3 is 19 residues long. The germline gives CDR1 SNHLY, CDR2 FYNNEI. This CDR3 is CASSDPFRSPGQGFGEQFF.

CDR3 sequence: CASSLGGPPSYEQYF. V usage is TRBV13 and J usage is TRBJ2-7; TCRdb calls TRBD2, which cannot be checked without DNA. There are 15 residues in the CDR3. From germline, CDR1 is PRHDT and CDR2 FYEKMQ (reference sequence). The variable domain in full, completed from reference TRBV13 and TRBJ2-7, reads AAGVIQSPRHLIKEKRETATLKCYPIPRHDTVYWYQQGPGQDPQFLISFYEKMQSDKGSIPDRFSAQQFSDYHSELNMSSLELGDSALYFCASSLGGPPSYEQYFGPGTRLTVT.

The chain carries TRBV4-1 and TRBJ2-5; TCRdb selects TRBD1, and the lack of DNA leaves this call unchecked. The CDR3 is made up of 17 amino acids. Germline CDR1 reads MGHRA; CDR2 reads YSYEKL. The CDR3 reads CASSPRREGGTQETQYF.

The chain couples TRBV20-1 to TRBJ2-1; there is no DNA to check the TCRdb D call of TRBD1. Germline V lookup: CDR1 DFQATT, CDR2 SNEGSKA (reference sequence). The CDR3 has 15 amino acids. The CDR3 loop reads CSARLMAGDMNEQFF.

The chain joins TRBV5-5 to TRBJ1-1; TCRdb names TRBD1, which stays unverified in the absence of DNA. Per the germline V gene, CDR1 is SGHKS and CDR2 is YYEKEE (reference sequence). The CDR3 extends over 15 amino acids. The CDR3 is CASSSGPRANTEAFF.

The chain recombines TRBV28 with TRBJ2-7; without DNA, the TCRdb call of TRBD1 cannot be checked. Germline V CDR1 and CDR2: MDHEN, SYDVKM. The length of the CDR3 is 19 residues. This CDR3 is CAIQPLNLHTGISYYEQYF.

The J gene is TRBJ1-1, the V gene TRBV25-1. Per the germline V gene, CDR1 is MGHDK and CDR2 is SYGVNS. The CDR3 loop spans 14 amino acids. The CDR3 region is CASSLYAEVSEAFF.

CDR3 sequence: CASSQVLAGGSYEQYF. The genes are TRBV4-1 and TRBJ2-7. The CDR3 contains 16 residues. CDR1 is MGHRA, CDR2 YSYEKL, per germline.

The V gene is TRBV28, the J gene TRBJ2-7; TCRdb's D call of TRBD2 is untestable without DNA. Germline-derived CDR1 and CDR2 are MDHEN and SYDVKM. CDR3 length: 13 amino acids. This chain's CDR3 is CASSLAGVSEQYF.

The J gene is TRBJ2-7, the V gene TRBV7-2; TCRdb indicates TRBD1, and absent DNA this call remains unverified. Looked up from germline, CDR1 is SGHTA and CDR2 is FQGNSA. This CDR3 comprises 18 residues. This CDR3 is CASSLGSVSGFQGGEQYF. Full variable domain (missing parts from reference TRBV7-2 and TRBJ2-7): GAGVSQSPSNKVTEKGKDVELRCDPISGHTALYWYRQSLGQGLEFLIYFQGNSAPDKSGLPSDRFSAERTGGSVSTLTIQRTQQEDSAVYLCASSLGSVSGFQGGEQYFGPGTRLTVT.

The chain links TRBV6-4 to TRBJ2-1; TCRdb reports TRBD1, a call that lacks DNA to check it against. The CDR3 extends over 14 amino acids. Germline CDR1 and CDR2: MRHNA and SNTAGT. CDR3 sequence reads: CASSETTGGNEQFF.

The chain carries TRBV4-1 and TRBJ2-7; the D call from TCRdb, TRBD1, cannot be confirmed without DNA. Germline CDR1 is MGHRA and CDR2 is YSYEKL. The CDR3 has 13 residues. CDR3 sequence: CASSQAQGGEQYF.

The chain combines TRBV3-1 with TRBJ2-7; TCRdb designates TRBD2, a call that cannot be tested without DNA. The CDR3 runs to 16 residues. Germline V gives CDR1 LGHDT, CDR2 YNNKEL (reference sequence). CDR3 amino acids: CASSQDALAAAYEQYF.

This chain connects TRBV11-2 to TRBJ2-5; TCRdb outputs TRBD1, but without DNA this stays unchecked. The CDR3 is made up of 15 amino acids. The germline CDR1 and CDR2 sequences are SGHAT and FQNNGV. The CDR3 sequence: CASSSAWDRAETQYF.